Shown below are 17 T cell receptor beta chains from a single sample sequenced in a study of vaccination and CD4 T cells after COVID-19. At the Johns Hopkins FTIC core, DNA taken from cultured CD4+ T cells was sequenced by way of the Oncomine TCR Beta short-read assay. TCRdb reprocessed the PCR reads via MiXCR and lists one record per CDR3 protein. The profile covers about 19,000 distinct CDR3 sequences, with approximately 40% appearing a single time and about 3.2% taken by the ten largest. These TCRs are of unknown antigen specificity. Regarding treatment: roughly 10-day PBMC culture with coronavirus spike peptide pools or control peptides (ViraFEST assay). Sample: CD4+ T cells from blood, cultured in vitro, taken after SARS-CoV-2 vaccination. Receptors originate from a human donor who had recovered from COVID-19.

The V gene is TRBV6-4, the J gene TRBJ2-7, with D perhaps given as TRBD1 or TRBD2 (6 bases each). The CDR3 has 12 residues. CDR1 is MRHNA, CDR2 SNTAGT, per germline. Trimming shortened V by 7 bases and J by 3 bases, and 10 bases separated the two germline ends. CDR3 DNA: TGTGCCAGCACTAGGGGGGTCTACGAGCAGTACTTC. This encodes CASTRGVYEQYF.

The chain joins TRBV20-1 to TRBJ1-2; no clear D gene. Trimming took off 3 bases at V and 4 bases at J, with 12 bases between the two ends. The V gene's germline CDR1 is DFQATT and CDR2 SNEGSKA (reference sequence). CDR3 length: 13 residues. The CDR3 DNA sequence: TGCAGTGCTAGTGTGGAGGGAGGCTATGGCTACACCTTC. This sequence encodes CSASVEGGYGYTF.

Only a few counts were recorded for this clonotype. The chain has TRBV6-1 and TRBJ2-5; D possibly corresponds to TRBD2 (6 bases). CDR3 length: 15 amino acids. V gave up 10 bases and J gave up 0 bases, with 18 bases separating them. CDR1 is MNHNS, CDR2 SASEGT, per germline. In DNA, the CDR3 is TGTGCCACAGGGAGGTCGTCTGTGTACCAAGAGACCCAGTACTTC. Translated: CATGRSSVYQETQYF.

This clonotype has a handful of counts. The chain joins TRBV4-1 to TRBJ2-1; D unresolved. CDR3 size: 15 residues. Trimming shortened V by 0 bases and J by 2 bases, and 8 bases separated the two germline ends. Germline CDR1 is MGHRA and CDR2 is YSYEKL. This CDR3 is CASSQDYQAYNEQFF. The DNA for the CDR3 is TGCGCCAGCAGCCAAGATTACCAGGCCTACAATGAGCAGTTCTTC.

The chain is built from TRBV11-2 and TRBJ1-5; TRBD1 aligns across 9 bases. CDR1 SGHAT and CDR2 FQNNGV come from the germline V gene. With V trimmed by 6 bases and J by 3 bases, 6 bases remained unmatched. The CDR3 totals 15 residues. CDR3 in DNA: TGTGCCAGCAGTCGGACAGGGGAAGCCAATCAGCCCCAGCATTTT. It encodes CASSRTGEANQPQHF.

The chain recombines TRBV6-5 with TRBJ1-6; TRBD1 might be the D (6 bases). CDR3 length: 15 residues. Trimming shortened V by 4 bases and J by 5 bases, and 12 bases separated the two germline ends. Looked up from germline, CDR1 is MNHEY and CDR2 is SVGAGI. The CDR3: CASSFPQGDNSPLHF. CDR3 nucleotides: TGTGCCAGCAGTTTCCCACAGGGAGATAATTCACCCCTCCACTTT.

This clonotype was recorded a few times. The V gene is TRBV28, the J gene TRBJ1-2, with D uncertain. Germline CDR1 is MDHEN and CDR2 is SYDVKM. V was clipped by 3 bases and J by 4 bases, with 9 bases between them. The CDR3 is made up of 13 amino acids. Written as DNA, the CDR3 is TGTGCCAGCAGTTTGGTTGGCGCCTATGGCTACACCTTC. Its protein product is CASSLVGAYGYTF.

The chain joins TRBV12-3 or TRBV12-4 to TRBJ1-2; 10 bases line up with TRBD1. Germline trimming cut 6 bases from V and 5 bases from J; bases unmatched to any gene: 9. CDR3 length: 15 residues. CDR3 coding DNA: TGTGCCAGCAGGGGAGGACAGGGGGTGCAATATGGCTACACCTTC. Translating it yields CASRGGQGVQYGYTF.

The sample holds a few counts of this clonotype. The rearrangement joins TRBV7-2 to TRBJ1-1; D unclear. There are 11 residues in the CDR3. CDR1 SGHTA and CDR2 FQGNSA come from the germline V gene. The V and J ends lost 5 bases and 5 bases respectively, with 6 bases between them. The CDR3 bases are TGTGCCAGCAGCCCGATTACTGAAGCTTTCTTT. Protein sequence: CASSPITEAFF. The full variable domain, its missing parts supplied by reference TRBV7-2 and TRBJ1-1, is GAGVSQSPSNKVTEKGKDVELRCDPISGHTALYWYRQSLGQGLEFLIYFQGNSAPDKSGLPSDRFSAERTGGSVSTLTIQRTQQEDSAVYLCASSPITEAFFGQGTRLTVV.

The chain combines TRBV6-2 or TRBV6-3 with TRBJ1-1; D not resolved. There are 15 residues in the CDR3. V was cut by 7 bases and J by 4 bases, with 19 bases left in between. Germline CDR1 is MNHEY and CDR2 is SVGEGT. The DNA for the CDR3 is TGTGCCAGCATTTTCAACCCGGGCCGGGGCACTGAAGCTTTCTTT. It codes for CASIFNPGRGTEAFF.

This chain connects TRBV20-1 to TRBJ2-5; TRBD1 matches at 8 bases. The CDR3 has 13 amino acids. Germline assignment: CDR1 DFQATT and CDR2 SNEGSKA (reference sequence). The junction had 3 bases not matched to a gene; V was cut back by 5 bases and J by 1 base. For the CDR3, the DNA is TGCAGTGCTCTACAGGGGGGCCAAGAGACCCAGTACTTC. Its protein product is CSALQGGQETQYF.

The V call is TRBV28, the J call TRBJ1-3; D is uncertain. This CDR3 comprises 12 residues. The germline V gene has CDR1 MDHEN and CDR2 SYDVKM. Trimming left V 10 bases short and J 0 bases short, with 7 bases between. CDR3 bases: TGTGCCACACTATCCTCTGGAAACACCATATATTTT. Residues: CATLSSGNTIYF.

This clonotype appeared a single time. The chain employs TRBV2 and TRBJ2-1; 9 nucleotides agree with TRBD2. CDR1 and CDR2 (germline): SNHLY, FYNNEI. CDR3 length: 17 residues. The V segment lost 2 bases and the J segment 7 bases; nucleotides outside the gene matches: 12. For the CDR3, the DNA is TGTGCCAGCAGTGAAATCCGGAGCGGGAGGTCTGGGAATGAGCAGTTCTTC. It yields the protein CASSEIRSGRSGNEQFF.

The chain is built from TRBV6-2 or TRBV6-3 and TRBJ2-7; D may correspond to TRBD1 or TRBD2 (5 bases each). V was pared by 4 bases and J by 2 bases, with 15 bases between. The CDR3 covers 15 residues. CDR1 is MNHEY, CDR2 SVGEGT, per germline. The CDR3 reads CASSSWDRQPYEQYF. The CDR3 coding sequence is TGTGCCAGCAGTTCTTGGGACCGACAGCCCTACGAGCAGTACTTC.

The chain couples TRBV5-1 to TRBJ2-2; maybe TRBD2 (6 bases). V was trimmed by 4 bases and J by 5 bases, leaving 18 bases between them. Germline CDR1 is SGHRS and CDR2 is YFSETQ. The CDR3 spans 16 residues. CDR3 amino acids: CASSPLTRGVTGELFF. For the CDR3, the DNA is TGCGCCAGCAGCCCCCTTACTCGCGGGGTAACCGGGGAGCTGTTTTTT.

V is TRBV19 and J is TRBJ1-2; D call uncertain. Trimming removed 2 bases at V and 5 bases at J, with 15 bases between. This CDR3 comprises 15 residues. Germline loops: CDR1 LNHDA, CDR2 SQIVND (reference sequence). In nucleotides, the CDR3 is TGTGCCAGTAGTATACTCGGCTCGGCGGGGTATGGCTACACCTTC. Its translation: CASSILGSAGYGYTF.

The genes are TRBV7-7 and TRBJ2-5; D ambiguous. This CDR3 region has 13 residues. Germline lookup yields CDR1 SSHAT and CDR2 FNYEAQ (reference sequence). The V end lost 3 bases, the J end lost 1 base, and 6 bases lay between the germline ends. CDR3 residues: CASSFGAQETQYF. The DNA of the CDR3 is TGTGCCAGCAGCTTTGGAGCCCAAGAGACCCAGTACTTC.